The sample holds a few counts of the clone carrying this TCR beta chain. Reasons for excluding patients were uncontrolled infection, other autoimmune disease, pregnancy or lactation. The sample comes from a study of T cells in Graves' hyperthyroidism and ophthalmopathy. From RNA transcripts, TCR beta CDR3 regions were amplified. RT-PCR in the first round (using the HTBI primer set) targeted the TCR CDR3. MiXCR was run by TCRdb on the multiplex PCR reads, yielding one entry per CDR3 protein. The data contain hundreds of thousands of distinct CDR3 sequences, around 20% of them singletons. The receptor's source is a man between 50 and 59 years old with Graves' ophthalmopathy. Sequencing was done on a sample of blood.

The CDR3 region has the DNA TGTGCCAGCAGCTTAGATCTAGCGGGAGGTACAAATGAGCAGTTCTTC. This sequence encodes CASSLDLAGGTNEQFF. The chain carries TRBV7-3 and TRBJ2-1; 11 nucleotides align to TRBD2. The CDR3 loop spans 16 amino acids. V lost 2 bases, J lost 7 bases, and 7 bases stayed unmatched. Germline V CDR1 and CDR2: SGHTA, FQGTGA. The whole variable domain, remainder taken from reference TRBV7-3 and TRBJ2-1, is GAGVSQTPSNKVTEKGKYVELRCDPISGHTALYWYRQSLGQGPEFLIYFQGTGAADDSGLPNDRFFAVRPEGSVSTLKIQRTERGDSAVYLCASSLDLAGGTNEQFFGPGTRLTVL.